Listed below are T cell receptor beta chains from one sample, sequenced in a study of blood T cell repertoires in COVID-19. Clones were sequenced by immunoSEQ multiplex PCR, and TCRdb holds only the in-frame ones, with some missing. The repertoire holds some 63,000 clones, with roughly 78% as singletons. Sequenced sample: peripheral blood. These receptors came from a human donor in a cohort sampled during active COVID-19. CDR3s include the opening cysteine and the closing phenylalanine or tryptophan. D genes are given only for firm matches. Clone size is stated in some rows and not others, as once, few, many or a class when expanded.

size,V,J,D,CDR3,DNA
-,TRBV4-1,TRBJ1-2,-,CASSPVDSYGYTF,TGCGCCAGCAGCCCCGTCGACAGTTATGGCTACACCTTC
-,TRBV3-1/TRBV3-2,TRBJ2-7,TRBD2,CASSQQAGAFYEQYF,TGTGCCAGCAGCCAACAAGCGGGAGCTTTCTACGAGCAGTACTTC
-,TRBV11-2,TRBJ1-2,TRBD1,CASSPYRDRIYGYTF,TGTGCCAGCAGCCCATACCGGGACAGGATCTATGGCTACACCTTC
-,TRBV9,TRBJ2-2,TRBD1,CASSVDGQGGTGELFF,TGTGCCAGCAGCGTAGATGGACAGGGTGGCACCGGGGAGCTGTTTTTT
-,TRBV28,TRBJ1-4,-,CASSFTGKWVLFF,TGTGCCAGCAGTTTTACCGGGAAGTGGGTGCTGTTTTTT
-,TRBV11-2,TRBJ1-1,-,CASSLTERTEAFF,TGTGCCAGCAGCTTGACCGAACGGACAGAAGCTTTCTTT
-,TRBV2,TRBJ2-1,TRBD2,CASSDTGLVTYNEQFF,TGTGCCAGCAGTGACACAGGACTAGTGACCTACAATGAGCAGTTCTTC
once,TRBV5-1,TRBJ2-5,-,CASSPVTGNGETQYF,TGCGCCAGCAGCCCTGTGACGGGGAATGGAGAGACCCAGTACTTC
once,TRBV3-1/TRBV3-2,TRBJ2-7,-,CASSQMLASEQYF,TGTGCCAGCAGCCAAATGCTAGCGAGTGAGCAGTACTTC
-,TRBV24-1,TRBJ2-3,TRBD2,CATSDRGGTDTQYF,TGTGCCACCAGTGATCGGGGGGGCACAGATACGCAGTATTTT
-,TRBV25-1,TRBJ2-2,TRBD1,CASRTGTGATGELFF,TGTGCCAGCAGAACCGGGACAGGGGCCACCGGGGAGCTGTTTTTT
-,TRBV19,TRBJ1-1,-,CASSTTSTGLNTEAFF,TGTGCCAGTAGTACAACATCGACGGGACTAAACACTGAAGCTTTCTTT
-,TRBV4-3,TRBJ2-3,TRBD2,CASSQGTSGRGTDTQYF,TGCGCCAGCAGCCAAGGGACTAGCGGGAGAGGCACAGATACGCAGTATTTT
-,TRBV6-1,TRBJ1-5,-,CASSEAAPLAHQPQHF,TGTGCCAGCAGTGAAGCGGCACCTTTGGCCCATCAGCCCCAGCATTTT
-,TRBV6-5,TRBJ2-1,TRBD2,CASSPGLFITGEQFF,TGTGCCAGCAGTCCGGGACTATTTATCACCGGTGAGCAGTTCTTC
-,TRBV7-8,TRBJ2-7,-,CASSPPGLEGYF,TGTGCCAGCAGCCCTCCCGGGCTCGAGGGGTACTTC
-,TRBV13,TRBJ2-3,TRBD2,CASSFLAGGPRDTQYF,TGTGCCAGCAGCTTTCTAGCGGGAGGGCCCAGAGATACGCAGTATTTT